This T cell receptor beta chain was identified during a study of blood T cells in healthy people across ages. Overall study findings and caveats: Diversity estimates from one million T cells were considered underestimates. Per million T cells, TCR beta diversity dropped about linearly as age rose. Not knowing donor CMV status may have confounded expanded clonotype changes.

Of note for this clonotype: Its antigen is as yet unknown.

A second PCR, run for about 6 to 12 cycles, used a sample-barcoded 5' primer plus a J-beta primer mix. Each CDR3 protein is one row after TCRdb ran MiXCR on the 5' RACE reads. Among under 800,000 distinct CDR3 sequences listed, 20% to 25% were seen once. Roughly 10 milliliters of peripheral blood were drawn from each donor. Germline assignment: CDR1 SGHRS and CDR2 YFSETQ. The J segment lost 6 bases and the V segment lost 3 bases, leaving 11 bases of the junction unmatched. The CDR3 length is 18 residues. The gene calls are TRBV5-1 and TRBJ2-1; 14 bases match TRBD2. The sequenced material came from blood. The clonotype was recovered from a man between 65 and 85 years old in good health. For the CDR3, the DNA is TGCGCCAGCAGCTATAGACTAGCGGGAGGGCAGCTTCGCAATGAGCAGTTCTTC. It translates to CASSYRLAGGQLRNEQFF.